The 24 T cell receptor beta chains below come from one sample, sequenced in a study of T cell changes during pregnancy in multiple sclerosis. The repertoire was sequenced with immunoSEQ multiplex PCR; TCRdb's copy has only in-frame clones and lacks some. The profile shows about 94,000 clones, approximately 93% of them singletons. Here the sequenced sample was peripheral blood, taken after pregnancy. The receptors originated from a female donor with multiple sclerosis, enrolled in a pregnancy study.

The chain recombines TRBV19 with TRBJ1-5; TRBD1 matches at 8 bases. Germline V gives CDR1 LNHDA, CDR2 SQIVND (reference sequence). V lost 7 bases and J lost 0; bases outside the gene matches: 17. The CDR3 is made up of 19 amino acids. CDR3: CASIGGQGPPLYSNQPQHF. The CDR3 DNA reads TGTGCCAGTATCGGCGGACAGGGCCCTCCCTTATATAGCAATCAGCCCCAGCATTTT.

The chain employs TRBV10-3 and TRBJ1-1; the D gene is possibly TRBD1 (6 bases). The V gene lost 6 bases and the J gene lost 3 bases, with 17 bases spanning the gap. The germline gives CDR1 ENHRY, CDR2 SYGVKD. The CDR3 contains 15 residues. For the CDR3, the DNA is TGTGCCATCAGAGACCCCGGGACACCTCACACTGAAGCTTTCTTT. It codes for CAIRDPGTPHTEAFF.

The rearrangement links TRBV10-3 to TRBJ2-2; 9 bases are shared with TRBD1. The CDR3 covers 15 residues. Trimming removed 2 bases from V and 4 bases from J; junction bases left unmatched: 2. Germline CDR1 reads ENHRY; CDR2 reads SYGVKD. The DNA for the CDR3 is TGTGCCATCAGTGAGACAGGGGGCAGCACCGGGGAGCTGTTTTTT. This encodes CAISETGGSTGELFF.

V usage is TRBV10-1 and J usage is TRBJ2-1; 14 nucleotides line up with TRBD2. V was clipped by 6 bases and J by 4 bases; unmatched bases: 5. The germline gives CDR1 WNHNN, CDR2 SYGVQD (reference sequence). CDR3 length: 16 residues. The CDR3 region is CASRGTSGSGYNEQFF. Written as DNA, the CDR3 is TGCGCCAGCAGGGGGACTAGCGGGAGTGGATACAATGAGCAGTTCTTC.

V and J are TRBV2 and TRBJ2-1; D gene unclear. The germline CDR1 and CDR2 sequences are SNHLY and FYNNEI. The CDR3 covers 11 residues. Trimming took off 3 bases at V and 11 bases at J, with 8 bases between the two ends. Here the CDR3 reads CASSEAVQQFF. CDR3 in DNA: TGTGCCAGCAGTGAGGCGGTTCAGCAGTTCTTC.

This chain uses TRBV19 with TRBJ2-1; 8 bases are a match to TRBD2. The CDR3 is made up of 15 amino acids. Germline CDR1 and CDR2: LNHDA and SQIVND (reference sequence). The V and J ends lost 6 bases and 8 bases, in that order; junction bases with no gene match: 12. The CDR3 nucleotides read TGTGCCAGTAGCCCGACCGGGAGGGCGAACTATGAGCAGTTCTTC. It specifies CASSPTGRANYEQFF.

The V gene is TRBV20-1, the J gene TRBJ1-1; possible D gene TRBD1, 5 bases. V lost 6 bases to trimming and J lost 5 bases, with 10 bases between them. CDR1 and CDR2 (germline): DFQATT, SNEGSKA (reference sequence). The CDR3 has 11 residues. CDR3 sequence reads: CSAGGVTEAFF. The CDR3 DNA reads TGCAGTGCCGGGGGGGTTACTGAAGCTTTCTTT.

This clone showed up just once. The chain combines TRBV29-1 with TRBJ2-1; 8 bases agree with TRBD1. J was trimmed by 3 bases and V by 7 bases; bases with no gene match: 8. CDR1 SQVTM and CDR2 ANQGSEA come from the germline V gene. The CDR3 spans 14 residues. CDR3 sequence (DNA): TGCAGCGCATCACTACAGGGGGTCTACAATGAGCAGTTCTTC. Encoded protein: CSASLQGVYNEQFF.

This chain uses TRBV4-2 with TRBJ2-1; 10 bases map to TRBD2. After removal of 5 bases from V and 9 bases from J, the junction contained 10 bases not matched to a gene. This CDR3 region has 15 residues. Per the germline V gene, CDR1 is LGHNA and CDR2 is YNFKEQ. The CDR3 bases are TGTGCCAGCAGCTTTACTAGCGGGATCAACAGTGAGCAGTTCTTC. Translated: CASSFTSGINSEQFF.

The CDR3, as DNA: TGTGCCACCGGAACAGGGGCTGGGGCCAACGTCCTGACTTTC. Translation: CATGTGAGANVLTF. V and J are TRBV10-3 and TRBJ2-6; 7 bases fit TRBD1. Per germline, CDR1 ENHRY and CDR2 SYGVKD. The CDR3 length is 14 residues. V shed 10 bases, J shed 2 bases, and the junction held 5 bases outside the gene matches.

The chain recombines TRBV7-8 with TRBJ2-1, with D possibly matching TRBD2 (5 bases). CDR1 and CDR2 from the germline V gene are SGHVS and FQNEAQ. The CDR3 length is 16 residues. Trimming left V 4 bases short and J 1 base short, with 14 bases between. The CDR3 loop is CASSSFQRLSYNEQFF. In DNA, the CDR3 is TGTGCCAGCAGCTCGTTCCAGCGGTTATCCTACAATGAGCAGTTCTTC.

The gene calls are TRBV7-2 and TRBJ1-1, with D perhaps TRBD1 (6 bases). Trimming took 2 bases from V and 4 from J, leaving 20 bases between them. From germline, CDR1 is SGHTA and CDR2 FQGNSA. The CDR3 length is 17 residues. Here the CDR3 reads CASSLRKGGRVGTEAFF. DNA for the CDR3: TGTGCCAGCAGCTTAAGGAAGGGGGGGCGCGTTGGCACTGAAGCTTTCTTT.

J is TRBJ1-1 and V is TRBV6-5; 9 positions agree with TRBD1. CDR1 and CDR2 (germline): MNHEY, SVGAGI. The CDR3 loop spans 15 amino acids. The V and J ends lost 5 bases and 3 bases, in that order; junction bases with no gene match: 7. The DNA of the CDR3 is TGTGCCAGCAGTACTCGGACAGGGGCGGACACTGAAGCTTTCTTT. The encoded protein is CASSTRTGADTEAFF.

The chain recombines TRBV2 with TRBJ2-7; 7 nucleotides match TRBD1. The CDR3 is 18 amino acids. The germline CDR1 and CDR2 sequences are SNHLY and FYNNEI. V gave up 4 bases and J gave up 2 bases; unmatched junction bases: 17. In DNA, the CDR3 is TGTGCCAGCAGTGTAAGAGGGGCTGACAGGGTAGTTCCCTACGAGCAGTACTTC. This encodes CASSVRGADRVVPYEQYF.

The V call is TRBV5-1, the J call TRBJ2-3, with D maybe TRBD2 (6 bases). Germline CDR1 reads SGHRS; CDR2 reads YFSETQ. The CDR3 contains 15 residues. Trimming took off 0 bases at V and 2 bases at J, with 10 bases between the two ends. The CDR3 nucleotides read TGCGCCAGCAGCTTGGTGGGAGGCCCCACAGATACGCAGTATTTT. It is translated as CASSLVGGPTDTQYF.

This clone is a singleton in its sample. This chain joins TRBV6-1 and TRBJ2-7, with D possibly TRBD2 on 7 matching bases. V was shortened by 6 bases and J by 6 bases, with 18 bases between the two germline ends. Per the germline V gene, CDR1 is MNHNS and CDR2 is SASEGT. The CDR3 runs to 14 residues. Written as DNA, the CDR3 is TGTGCCAGCAGGAAGGGGGGAGGGCAGGGCGAGCAGTACTTC. This translates into CASRKGGGQGEQYF.

The chain recombines TRBV7-6 with TRBJ2-1; a possible D gene is TRBD2 (5 bases). Trimming removed 5 bases from V and 3 bases from J, with 5 bases in between. There are 12 residues in the CDR3. Germline CDR1 reads SGHVS; CDR2 reads FNYEAQ. The CDR3 coding sequence is TGTGCCAGCAGCCGGGACTACAATGAGCAGTTCTTC. As protein: CASSRDYNEQFF.

This clone has just a few counts. The gene calls are TRBV10-1 and TRBJ2-2; 11 nucleotides match TRBD2. The V and J ends lost 3 bases and 3 bases, in that order; junction bases with no gene match: 0. This CDR3 is built from 15 residues. Germline lookup yields CDR1 WNHNN and CDR2 SYGVQD (reference sequence). The DNA of the CDR3 is TGCGCCAGCAGTGATAGCGGGAGGGACACCGGGGAGCTGTTTTTT. Translating gives CASSDSGRDTGELFF.

The chain joins TRBV19 to TRBJ2-7, with 11 bases aligning to TRBD1. Trimming at V came to 6 bases and at J to 3 bases, leaving 7 bases not matched to a gene. CDR1 LNHDA and CDR2 SQIVND come from the germline V gene (reference sequence). The CDR3 has 15 residues. The CDR3 here is CASSPGQGGLYEQYF. The CDR3 DNA is TGTGCCAGTAGCCCGGGACAGGGGGGACTCTACGAGCAGTACTTC.

The chain uses TRBV14 and TRBJ2-1; TRBD2 matches at 9 bases. Germline lookup yields CDR1 SGHDN and CDR2 FVKESK. V lost 0 bases, J lost 8 bases, and 17 bases stayed unmatched. This CDR3 is built from 19 residues. This CDR3 reads CASSQEFPPSGIKGDEQFF. CDR3 in DNA: TGTGCCAGCAGCCAAGAATTCCCCCCTAGCGGGATAAAGGGTGATGAGCAGTTCTTC.

The chain has TRBV7-9 and TRBJ2-1, with 7 nucleotides matching TRBD2. The length of the CDR3 is 14 residues. Unmatched junction bases numbered 10, after V lost 7 bases and J lost 7 bases. Germline V gives CDR1 SEHNR, CDR2 FQNEAQ (reference sequence). CDR3 nucleotide sequence: TGTGCCAGCACCCCTTCGGGCGGGAGAAATGAGCAGTTCTTC. Its translation is CASTPSGGRNEQFF.

The CDR3 DNA reads TGTGCCAGCAGTTCGGGACTAGCGGGCCTAACTACGCAGTATTTT. This codes for CASSSGLAGLTTQYF. The chain employs TRBV27 and TRBJ2-3; 12 positions agree with TRBD2. The CDR3 extends over 15 amino acids. Germline CDR1 is MNHEY and CDR2 is SMNVEV (reference sequence). V lost 4 bases and J lost 8; bases outside the gene matches: 7.

The rearrangement uses TRBV11-2 and TRBJ1-4; possibly TRBD1 for D (5 bases). Deletions cut 5 bases from V and 5 bases from J, with 15 bases between. This CDR3 has 15 amino acids. Germline V gene data show CDR1 as SGHAT and CDR2 as FQNNGV. CDR3 protein: CASSLKSWGNEKLFF. As DNA, the CDR3 is TGTGCCAGCAGCCTAAAGTCCTGGGGCAATGAAAAACTGTTTTTT.

The gene calls are TRBV7-9 and TRBJ2-3; 9 nucleotides align to TRBD2. The CDR3 is 15 amino acids. The J segment lost 3 bases and the V segment lost 7 bases, leaving 8 bases of the junction unmatched. Germline CDR1 and CDR2: SEHNR and FQNEAQ (reference sequence). CDR3 residues: CASKAGTSWTDTQYF. CDR3 in DNA: TGTGCCAGCAAGGCCGGGACTAGCTGGACAGATACGCAGTATTTT.